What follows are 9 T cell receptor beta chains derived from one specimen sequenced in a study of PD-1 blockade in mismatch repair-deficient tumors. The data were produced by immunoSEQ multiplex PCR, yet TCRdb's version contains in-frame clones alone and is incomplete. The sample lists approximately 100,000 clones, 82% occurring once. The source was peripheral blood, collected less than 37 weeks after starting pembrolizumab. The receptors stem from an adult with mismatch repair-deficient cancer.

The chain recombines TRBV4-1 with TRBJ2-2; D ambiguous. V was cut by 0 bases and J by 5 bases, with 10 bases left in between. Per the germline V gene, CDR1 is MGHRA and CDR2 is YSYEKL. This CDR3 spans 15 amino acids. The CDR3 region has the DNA TGCGCCAGCAGCCAAGATAGAGCGTCGACCGGGGAGCTGTTTTTT. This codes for CASSQDRASTGELFF.

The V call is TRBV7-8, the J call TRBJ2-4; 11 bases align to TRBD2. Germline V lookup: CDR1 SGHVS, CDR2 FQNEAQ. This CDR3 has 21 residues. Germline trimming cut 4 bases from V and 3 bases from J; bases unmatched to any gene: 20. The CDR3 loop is CASSSPGTSGPRSPGKNIQYF. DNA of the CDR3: TGTGCCAGCAGCTCCCCCGGGACTAGCGGACCACGGTCTCCGGGCAAAAACATTCAGTACTTC. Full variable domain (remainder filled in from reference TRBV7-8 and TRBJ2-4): GAGVSQSPRYKVAKRGQDVALRCDPISGHVSLFWYQQALGQGPEFLTYFQNEAQLDKSGLPSDRFFAERPEGSVSTLKIQRTQQEDSAVYLCASSSPGTSGPRSPGKNIQYFGAGTRLSVL.

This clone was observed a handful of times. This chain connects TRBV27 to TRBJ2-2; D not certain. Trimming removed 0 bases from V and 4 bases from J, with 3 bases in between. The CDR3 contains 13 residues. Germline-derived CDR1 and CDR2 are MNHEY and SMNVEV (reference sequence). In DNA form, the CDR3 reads TGTGCCAGCAGTTTATCGTTCACCGGGGAGCTGTTTTTT. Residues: CASSLSFTGELFF.

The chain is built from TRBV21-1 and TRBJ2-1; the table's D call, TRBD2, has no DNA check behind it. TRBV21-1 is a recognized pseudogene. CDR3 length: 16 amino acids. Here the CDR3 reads CASSRHRDGRYNEQFF. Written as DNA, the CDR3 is TGTGCCAGCAGCAGACACCGGGACGGGAGATACAATGAGCAGTTCTTC.

CDR3 bases: TGTGCCAGCAGCTCCCGGGCCTTCGCGACCGGGGAGCTGTTTTTT. Translated: CASSSRAFATGELFF. The V call is TRBV5-4, the J call TRBJ2-2; D call uncertain. There are 15 residues in the CDR3. The ends were cut back, 3 bases at V and 5 bases at J, with 14 bases in the middle. Germline V gene lookup returns CDR1 SGHNT and CDR2 YYREEE (reference sequence).

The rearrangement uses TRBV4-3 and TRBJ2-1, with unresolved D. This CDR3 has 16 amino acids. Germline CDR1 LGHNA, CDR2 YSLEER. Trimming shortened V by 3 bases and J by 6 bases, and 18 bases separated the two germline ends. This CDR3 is CASSHHTLVRPNEQFF. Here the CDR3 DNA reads TGCGCCAGCAGCCACCACACGTTAGTCCGGCCCAATGAGCAGTTCTTC.

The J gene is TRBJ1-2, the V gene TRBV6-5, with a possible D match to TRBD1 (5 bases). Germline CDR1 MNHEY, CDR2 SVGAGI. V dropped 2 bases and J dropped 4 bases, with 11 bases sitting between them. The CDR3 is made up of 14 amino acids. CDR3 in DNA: TGTGCCAGCAGTTACGTTCAGGGAACCTATGGCTACACCTTC. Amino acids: CASSYVQGTYGYTF.

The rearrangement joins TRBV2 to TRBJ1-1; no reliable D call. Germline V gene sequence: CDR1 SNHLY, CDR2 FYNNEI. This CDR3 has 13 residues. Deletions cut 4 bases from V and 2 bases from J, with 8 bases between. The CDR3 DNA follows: TGTGCCAGCAGTGCGGGGTTAAACACTGAAGCTTTCTTT. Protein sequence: CASSAGLNTEAFF.

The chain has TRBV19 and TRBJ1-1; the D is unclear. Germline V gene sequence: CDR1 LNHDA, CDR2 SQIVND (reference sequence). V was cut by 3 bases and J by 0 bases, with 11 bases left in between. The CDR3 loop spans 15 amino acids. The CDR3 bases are TGTGCCAGTAGTATTAGCGTCAGCTTGAACACTGAAGCTTTCTTT. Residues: CASSISVSLNTEAFF. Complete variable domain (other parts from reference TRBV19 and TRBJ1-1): DGGITQSPKYLFRKEGQNVTLSCEQNLNHDAMYWYRQDPGQGLRLIYYSQIVNDFQKGDIAEGYSVSREKKESFPLTVTSAQKNPTAFYLCASSISVSLNTEAFFGQGTRLTVV.